Given below is one TCR beta chain in context. This record comes from a study of blood T cell repertoires in COVID-19. Germline CDR1 and CDR2: LGHNA and YNFKEQ. V was cut by 0 bases and J by 0 bases, with 9 bases left in between. The CDR3 extends over 15 amino acids. Source study methods: Estimates of nucleated cell counts were drawn from the amplification of reference gene primers. Clones were read by immunoSEQ multiplex PCR, and TCRdb kept only the in-frame ones, dropping some. V, J and clone size reflect that table, while D and trimming were determined from the DNA. This sample has tens of thousands of clones; around 86% occur once, and the top ten carry roughly 15%.

The sample taken for sequencing was peripheral blood. This rearrangement joins TRBV4-2 to TRBJ2-7; D possibly corresponds to TRBD1 (6 bases). The clonotype was recovered from a human donor in a cohort sampled during active COVID-19. CDR3 residues: CASSQERTASYEQYF. The CDR3 DNA follows: TGTGCCAGCAGCCAAGAACGGACAGCCTCCTACGAGCAGTACTTC.